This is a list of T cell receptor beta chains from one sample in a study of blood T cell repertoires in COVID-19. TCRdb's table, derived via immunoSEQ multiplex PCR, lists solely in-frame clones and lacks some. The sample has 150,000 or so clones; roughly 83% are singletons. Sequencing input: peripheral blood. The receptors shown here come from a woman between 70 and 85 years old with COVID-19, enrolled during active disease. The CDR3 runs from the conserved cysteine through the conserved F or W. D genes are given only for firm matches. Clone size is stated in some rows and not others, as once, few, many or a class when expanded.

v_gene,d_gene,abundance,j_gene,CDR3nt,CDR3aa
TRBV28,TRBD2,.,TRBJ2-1,TGTGCCAGCAGTTTAACCCCGCGGGGGAGCTCCTACAATGAGCAGTTCTTC,CASSLTPRGSSYNEQFF
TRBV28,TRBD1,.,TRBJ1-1,TGTGCCAGCAGTCCCGGACAGGGCACTGAAGCTTTCTTT,CASSPGQGTEAFF
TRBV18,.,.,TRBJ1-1,TGTGCCAGCTCACTGACGTTAAGGGCCAGGGTGGCAGGCACTGAAGCTTTCTTT,CASSLTLRARVAGTEAFF
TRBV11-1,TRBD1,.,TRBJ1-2,TGTGCCAGCAGCTTAGGTCAGGGGGCGTTCGGCTACACCTTC,CASSLGQGAFGYTF
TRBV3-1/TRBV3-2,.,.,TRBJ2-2,TGTGCCAGCAGCCAAGCCGGCACCGGGGAGCTGTTTTTT,CASSQAGTGELFF
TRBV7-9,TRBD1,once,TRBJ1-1,TGTGCCAGCAGCATCCCGGGACAGTTGAACACTGAAGCTTTCTTT,CASSIPGQLNTEAFF
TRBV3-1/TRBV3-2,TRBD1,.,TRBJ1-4,TGTGCCAGCAGCGTACCTGGACAGGGGAATGAAAAACTGTTTTTT,CASSVPGQGNEKLFF
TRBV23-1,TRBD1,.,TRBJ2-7,TGCGCCAGCATTCAGGTGGACAGGGGGCACGAGCAGTACTTC,CASIQVDRGHEQYF
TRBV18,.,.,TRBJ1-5,TGTGCCAGCTCACCCGGACAGAGCAATCAGCCCCAGCATTTT,CASSPGQSNQPQHF
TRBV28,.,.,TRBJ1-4,TGTGCCAGCAGTTTATTAAATCAAAAACTGTTTTTT,CASSLLNQKLFF
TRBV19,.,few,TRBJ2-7,TGTGCCAGTAGTATGAAGGCCGACTCGGAGCAGTACTTC,CASSMKADSEQYF
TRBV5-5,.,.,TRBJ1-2,TGTGCCAGCAGCTTGGACGGGGGAACGAGGTATGGCTACACCTTC,CASSLDGGTRYGYTF
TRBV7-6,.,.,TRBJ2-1,TGTGCCAGCAGCTTAGGGCCCCAGGGCCCGCAGTTCTTC,CASSLGPQGPQFF
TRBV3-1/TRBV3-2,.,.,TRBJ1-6,TGTGCCAGCAGCCAAGATTCAGTGAAGTCCGCCCTCCACTTT,CASSQDSVKSALHF
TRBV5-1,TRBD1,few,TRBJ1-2,TGCGCCAGCCGGGACAGGGTGGAGGGCTACACCTTC,CASRDRVEGYTF
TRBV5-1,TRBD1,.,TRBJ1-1,TGCGCCAGCAGCTTGCGACAGGGGAGGTCTGAAGCTTTCTTT,CASSLRQGRSEAFF
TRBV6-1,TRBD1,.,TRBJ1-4,TGTGCCAGCAGTGAAGGGCCAGGGGGAAAGGAAAAACTGTTTTTT,CASSEGPGGKEKLFF
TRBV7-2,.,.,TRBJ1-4,TGTGCCAGCAGCCGCGTTGGGAGTCGGACTAATGAAAAACTGTTTTTT,CASSRVGSRTNEKLFF
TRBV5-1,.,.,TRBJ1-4,TGCGCCAGCAGCTTGGGGTCAGGGACTAAGGAAAAACTGTTTTTT,CASSLGSGTKEKLFF
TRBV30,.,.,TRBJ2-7,TGTGCCTGGAGACTCACAGGGCGGGAGCAGTACTTC,CAWRLTGREQYF
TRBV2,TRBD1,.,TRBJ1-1,TGTGCCAGCAGGGGCCACGGGACAGGGAACACTGAAGCTTTCTTT,CASRGHGTGNTEAFF
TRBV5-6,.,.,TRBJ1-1,TGTGCCAGCAGCCCTCGGGGGGGGATCACTGAAGCTTTCTTT,CASSPRGGITEAFF
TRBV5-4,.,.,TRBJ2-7,TGTGCCAGCAGCTTGGATGTCGGGGAGCAGTACTTC,CASSLDVGEQYF
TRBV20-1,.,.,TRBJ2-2,TGCAGTGCTAGTCGGCAGGGAAACACCGGGGAGCTGTTTTTT,CSASRQGNTGELFF
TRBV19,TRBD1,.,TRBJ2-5,TGTGCCAGTAGTGGGACAGGGAGTGGAGAGACCCAGTACTTC,CASSGTGSGETQYF
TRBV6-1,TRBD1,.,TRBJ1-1,TGTGCGACCCAGGGGACAGGGCGAATGGCTGAAGCTTTCTTT,CATQGTGRMAEAFF
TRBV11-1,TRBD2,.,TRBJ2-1,TGTGCCAGCAGCCAGGGGCTAGCGGGGGGGGGAAATGAGCAGTTCTTC,CASSQGLAGGGNEQFF
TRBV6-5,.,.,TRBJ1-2,TGTGCCAGCAGTTCCGCCCTGTTGAGAGATGGCTACACCTTC,CASSSALLRDGYTF
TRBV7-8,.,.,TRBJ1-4,TGTGCCAGCAGCTTAGAAGGTGGACAGTCAATTTCGGCAACTAATGAAAAACTGTTTTTT,CASSLEGGQSISATNEKLFF
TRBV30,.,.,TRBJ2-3,TGTGCCTGGATCAGGGGAGATACGCAGTATTTT,CAWIRGDTQYF
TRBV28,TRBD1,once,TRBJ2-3,TGTGCCAGCAGTTTGGGACAGATAAATCAGCCCCAGTATTTT,CASSLGQINQPQYF
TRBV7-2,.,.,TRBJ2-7,TGTGCCAGCAGCTTGGAGACAGACTACGAGCAGTACTTC,CASSLETDYEQYF
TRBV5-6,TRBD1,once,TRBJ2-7,TGTGCCAGCAGCTTGGGGGACAGGAGGGACTACGAGCAGTACTTC,CASSLGDRRDYEQYF
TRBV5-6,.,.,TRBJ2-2,TGTGCCAGCAGCTTGGATGGCCCGGGGAACACCGGGGAGCTGTTTTTT,CASSLDGPGNTGELFF
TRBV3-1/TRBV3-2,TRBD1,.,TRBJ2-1,TGTGCCAGCAGCCCTTCGACAGGGTCGAATGAGCAGTTCTTC,CASSPSTGSNEQFF
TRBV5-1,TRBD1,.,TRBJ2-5,TGCGCCAGCAGCGCCTCCGTGACAGGGGCAGGGGAGACCCAGTACTTC,CASSASVTGAGETQYF